Each of the 28 T cell receptor beta chains below was sequenced from the same sample in a study of tumor-infiltrating lymphocytes in primary liver carcinoma. Unsorted whole blood supplied the RNA, and germline DNA was extracted too. A primer matching the constant region was used to make TCR beta cDNA from 500 to 650 ng of total RNA. It was through three nested multiplex PCR rounds of slightly modified ARM-PCR that TCR beta libraries arose. PCR rounds one and two used TRBV1-TRBV30 forward primers with a C-beta reverse primer for about 9 cycles each. TCRdb processed the multiplex PCR reads anew with MiXCR; each CDR3 protein has one entry. The sample holds fewer than 350,000 distinct CDR3 sequences; about 62% are singletons and the top ten take roughly 9%. The material sequenced was peripheral blood. The source is a man aged 35 to 55 with primary liver carcinoma and hepatitis B virus infection.

Concerning this clonotype itself: A much larger clone sits a single nucleotide away, making a read error possible. This chain links TRBV6-2 or TRBV6-3 with TRBJ1-5, with D unclear. The CDR3 covers 14 residues. Germline V CDR1 and CDR2: MNHEY, SVGEGT. CDR3 sequence reads: CANSYGGSYQPQHF. Here the CDR3 DNA reads TGTGCCAACAGTTATGGCGGCAGTTATCAGCCCCAGCATTTT.

The chain is built from TRBV20-1 and TRBJ2-1; 13 bases map to TRBD2. The CDR3 is 15 residues long. The V and J ends lost 6 bases and 10 bases, in that order; junction bases with no gene match: 12. Germline CDR1 is DFQATT and CDR2 is SNEGSKA (reference sequence). The CDR3 nucleotides are TGCAGTGCCCGGGGACTAGCGGGACCTAGCGGGGAGCAGTTCTTC. Its translation: CSARGLAGPSGEQFF.

Points on this clonotype: This may arise from a read error, as a much more abundant clone is one base away. Written as DNA, the CDR3 is TGTACCAGCAGGCGGGACTCACCGGGTTCTGGCGAGCAGTACTTC. This sequence encodes CTSRRDSPGSGEQYF. V and J are TRBV28 and TRBJ2-7, with D possibly being TRBD2 (6 bases). This CDR3 spans 15 amino acids. CDR1 is MDHEN and CDR2 is SYDVKM in the germline V gene. The whole variable domain, remainder taken from reference TRBV28 and TRBJ2-7, is DVKVTQSSRYLVKRTGEKVFLECVQDMDHENMFWYRQDPGLGLRLIYFSYDVKMKEKGDIPEGYSVSREKKERFSLILESASTNQTSMYLCTSRRDSPGSGEQYFGPGTRLTVT.

As regards this clonotype: Its ends do not fully match the called genes, so a read error is possible. The CDR3 is CTSSQVLAGKQYF. In DNA form, the CDR3 reads TGCACCAGCAGCCAAGTCTTAGCGGGGAAGCAGTACTTC. This sequence joins TRBV4-3 and TRBJ2-7; 8 positions agree with TRBD2. The CDR3 length is 13 residues. Germline CDR1 LGHNA, CDR2 YSLEER.

The chain carries TRBV28 and TRBJ2-7; D remains unclear. The CDR3 length is 12 residues. Trimming removed 3 bases at V and 2 bases at J, with 5 bases between. The germline gives CDR1 MDHEN, CDR2 SYDVKM. In DNA form, the CDR3 reads TGTGCCAGCAGTTTGTCGACCTACGAGCAGTACTTC. Its protein product is CASSLSTYEQYF.

As for this clonotype: Just one base apart from a much larger clone, this may be a read error. The CDR3 does not end in the conserved phenylalanine or tryptophan, so this is likely a read error. The chain has TRBV12-3 or TRBV12-4 and TRBJ1-1, with 7 bases matching TRBD1. Trimming cost V 5 bases and J 0 bases; bases outside gene matches: 0. The CDR3 is 13 amino acids. The CDR3 spells CASSGTVNTEAFS. CDR3 nucleotide sequence: TGTGCCAGCAGTGGGACAGTGAACACTGAAGCTTTCTCT.

As regards this clonotype: Since a much larger clone is just one base distant, this may be a read error. The CDR3 nucleotides read TGTGCCAGCAGCATACGACCTAGGTCGCACTATGGCTACACCTTC. It translates to CASSIRPRSHYGYTF. This chain uses TRBV5-5 with TRBJ1-2, with D hard to call. The CDR3 has 15 residues. Trimming shortened V by 4 bases and J by 3 bases, and 16 bases separated the two germline ends. Germline V gene lookup returns CDR1 SGHKS and CDR2 YYEKEE (reference sequence).

Concerning this clonotype: With a much larger clone just one base away, this may be a read error. The conserved final phenylalanine or tryptophan is absent from the CDR3, which likely points to a read error. V and J are TRBV12-3 or TRBV12-4 and TRBJ1-4, with TRBD1 matching 10 bases. V shed 6 bases, J shed 7 bases, and the junction held 11 bases outside the gene matches. The CDR3 covers 16 residues. This CDR3 reads CASRQPTGTGVEKLFS. CDR3 in DNA: TGTGCCAGCAGGCAGCCCACCGGGACAGGGGTTGAAAAACTGTTTTCT.

The chain has TRBV29-1 and TRBJ1-4; D is ambiguous. CDR1 is SQVTM and CDR2 is ANQGSEA in the germline V gene. This CDR3 spans 14 amino acids. The CDR3 DNA follows: TGCAGTATTGAAGATCCTATGGGGAGAGAAAAACTGTTTTTT. Translating gives CSIEDPMGREKLFF.

V gene TRBV6-1 combines with J gene TRBJ2-3, with D tentatively TRBD1 (8 bases). The CDR3 has 22 amino acids. The V gene lost 9 bases and the J gene lost 4 bases, with 41 bases spanning the gap. CDR1 is MNHNS, CDR2 SASEGT, per germline. The CDR3 DNA reads as TGTGCCAGTAGCCCGGACAGGGTCCGTTGGGGTTCGGCGGGAGCTCGGGCAGATACGCAGTATTTT. It translates to CASSPDRVRWGSAGARADTQYF.

Concerning this clonotype itself: Compared with germline, one end of the junction differs, possibly owing to a read error. The rearrangement uses TRBV11-1 and TRBJ1-2; D not resolved. The CDR3 totals 13 residues. Germline V gene sequence: CDR1 SGHAT, CDR2 FQDESV (reference sequence). CDR3 loop: CASSPAPNYGYIF. The CDR3 coding sequence is TGTGCCAGCAGCCCGGCGCCGAACTATGGCTACATCTTC.

As concerns this clonotype: The junction and the germline gene differ at one end; a read error may be behind it. The V gene is TRBV11-1, the J gene TRBJ2-1; TRBD1 or TRBD2 may be the D gene (7 bases each). The CDR3 loop spans 16 amino acids. The germline gives CDR1 SGHAT, CDR2 FQDESV (reference sequence). In DNA form, the CDR3 reads TGTGCCAGCAACTCCACAGGGGAGGGATGGAACAATGAGCAGTCCTTC. It encodes CASNSTGEGWNNEQSF.

In this sample, this clonotype turned up once. A much larger clonotype is one base distant, so this may be a read error. This chain uses TRBV28 with TRBJ2-5; D gene unclear. The V and J ends lost 3 bases and 2 bases respectively, with 16 bases between them. This CDR3 spans 16 amino acids. Per germline, CDR1 MDHEN and CDR2 SYDVKM. CDR3 sequence reads: CASSFSSPMAQETQYF. The DNA for the CDR3 is TGTGCCAGCAGTTTTTCCTCCCCCATGGCGCAAGAGACCCAGTACTTC.

Comments on this clonotype: One junction end does not reproduce the germline sequence, and a read error may be involved. The chain recombines TRBV4-3 with TRBJ2-7; D possibly matches TRBD1 or TRBD2 (5 bases each). Germline CDR1 reads LGHNA; CDR2 reads YSLEER. CDR3 size: 15 residues. The CDR3 here is CANSQTGTAKDEQYF. CDR3 bases: TGCGCCAACAGCCAAACCGGGACGGCAAAAGACGAGCAGTACTTC.

This chain links TRBV11-2 with TRBJ2-1, with unresolved D. CDR1 is SGHAT, CDR2 FQNNGV, per germline. The length of the CDR3 is 16 residues. V was shortened by 1 base and J by 7 bases, with 17 bases between the two germline ends. CDR3 coding DNA: TGTGCCAGCAGCTTAGGTCTGGTGGTAGTCCGAAATGAGCAGTTCTTC. Encoded protein: CASSLGLVVVRNEQFF.

This clonotype showed up just once. Since a much larger clone is just one base distant, this may be a read error. The genes are TRBV29-1 and TRBJ2-5, with D uncertain. Germline values: CDR1 SQVTM, CDR2 ANQGSEA. V was trimmed by 8 bases and J by 4 bases, leaving 11 bases between them. The CDR3 is 11 amino acids. The CDR3 loop reads CSSLIGETQYF. DNA of the CDR3: TGCAGCTCCTTGATCGGAGAGACCCAGTACTTC.

A word on this clonotype: Possible read error: a much larger clone is one base away. V gene TRBV6-5 combines with J gene TRBJ2-2, with D maybe TRBD2 (5 bases). The CDR3 totals 15 residues. Germline V lookup: CDR1 MNHEY, CDR2 SVGAGI. CDR3 loop: CDSSYRGTNTGELFF. The DNA of the CDR3 is TGTGACAGCAGTTATCGGGGAACGAACACCGGGGAGCTGTTTTTT.

On this clonotype itself: A much larger clone is a single base away; this may be a read error. The chain carries TRBV6-2 or TRBV6-3 and TRBJ1-1, with D uncertain. Germline V gives CDR1 MNHEY, CDR2 SVGEGT. The CDR3 spans 14 residues. CDR3 DNA: TGTGCCAGCAGTTTCGCCGGGATGAACATTGAAGCTTTCTTT. Protein product: CASSFAGMNIEAFF.

This clonotype was found a few times. V and J are TRBV6-4 and TRBJ2-1, with 7 bases identical to TRBD2. V shed 3 bases, J shed 7 bases, and the junction held 9 bases outside the gene matches. The CDR3 contains 15 residues. Germline CDR1 MRHNA, CDR2 SNTAGT. The CDR3 sequence is CASSESGGRMNEQFF. The CDR3 DNA follows: TGTGCCAGCAGTGAATCTGGCGGGAGAATGAATGAGCAGTTCTTC.

The chain uses TRBV11-2 and TRBJ1-1; 7 positions match TRBD1. The V gene end was trimmed by 3 bases and the J gene end by 5 bases; junction bases not matched to a gene: 6. The CDR3 is made up of 14 amino acids. From germline, CDR1 is SGHAT and CDR2 FQNNGV. The CDR3, as DNA: TGTGCCAGCAGCTTGACAGGGTGCGTAACTGAAGCTTTCTTT. Translated: CASSLTGCVTEAFF.

The sample holds a few counts of this clonotype. The J gene is TRBJ2-7, the V gene TRBV30; no reliable D call. Trimming cost V 0 bases and J 4 bases, with 10 bases left between them. The CDR3 extends over 13 amino acids. CDR1 is GTSNPN and CDR2 is SVGIG in the germline V gene (reference sequence). The CDR3 protein is CAWSVVTNYEQYF. CDR3 nucleotide sequence: TGTGCCTGGAGTGTAGTGACAAATTACGAGCAGTACTTC.

Only a few counts were recorded for this clonotype. V is TRBV13 and J is TRBJ2-7; TRBD2 matches at 7 bases. CDR1 is PRHDT, CDR2 FYEKMQ, per germline (reference sequence). The ends lost 4 bases at V and 0 bases at J; junction bases unmatched: 6. This CDR3 is 15 amino acids long. CDR3: CASSYPGTTSYEQYF. Here the CDR3 DNA reads TGTGCCAGCAGCTATCCCGGGACTACCTCCTACGAGCAGTACTTC.

Comments on this clonotype: A read error is possible here, since a much larger clone lies one base away. The chain joins TRBV14 to TRBJ1-4; tentatively, D is TRBD1 (6 bases). The germline V gene encodes CDR1 SGHDN and CDR2 FVKESK. This CDR3 is built from 16 residues. The DNA of the CDR3 is TGTGCCGGCAGCCAAGTTTATGGGGGGGCTGGTGAAAAACTGTTTTTT. Translation: CAGSQVYGGAGEKLFF.

V gene TRBV18 combines with J gene TRBJ1-4; D is unresolved. Per germline, CDR1 KGHSH and CDR2 LQKENI. V gave up 6 bases and J gave up 5 bases, with 16 bases separating them. The CDR3 is made up of 15 amino acids. Written as DNA, the CDR3 is TGTGCCAGCTCGCCCGTACAGAGGAACAATGAAAAACTGTTTTTT. Protein: CASSPVQRNNEKLFF.

V gene TRBV20-1 combines with J gene TRBJ1-5, with a tentative D call TRBD1 (5 bases). V was clipped by 2 bases and J by 3 bases, with 11 bases between them. This CDR3 contains 14 residues. Germline loops: CDR1 DFQATT, CDR2 SNEGSKA (reference sequence). The CDR3 region has the DNA TGCAGTGCTAGATTGGGGCAGACCAATCAGCCCCAGCATTTT. Protein sequence: CSARLGQTNQPQHF.

On this clonotype itself: A read error is possible here, since a much larger clone lies one base away. This chain links TRBV12-3 or TRBV12-4 with TRBJ2-1; weak D call: TRBD1 (6 bases). CDR3 size: 14 residues. CDR3: CASLITGNVNVQFF. The CDR3 DNA reads TGTGCCAGCCTGATAACAGGGAATGTCAATGTGCAGTTCTTC.

On this clonotype: This sequence may be a read error, since a much larger clone differs from it by one base. The V and J genes are TRBV6-6 and TRBJ2-2, with a weak D call TRBD2 (6 bases). The germline V and J ends were trimmed by 7 bases and 1 base, with 10 bases remaining between them. This CDR3 contains 14 residues. Germline values: CDR1 MNHNY, CDR2 SVGAGI (reference sequence). For the CDR3, the DNA is TGTGCCAGCATCTGGCGGGAGAACACCGGGGAGCTGTTTTTT. Amino acid sequence: CASIWRENTGELFF.

The chain combines TRBV6-2 or TRBV6-3 with TRBJ2-6; the match to TRBD2 covers 7 bases. Germline values: CDR1 MNHEY, CDR2 SVGEGT. V gave up 8 bases and J gave up 2 bases; unmatched junction bases: 6. This CDR3 spans 15 amino acids. The CDR3: CASEGRGAGANVLTF. The CDR3 DNA sequence: TGTGCCAGCGAAGGACGGGGGGCTGGGGCCAACGTCCTGACTTTC.